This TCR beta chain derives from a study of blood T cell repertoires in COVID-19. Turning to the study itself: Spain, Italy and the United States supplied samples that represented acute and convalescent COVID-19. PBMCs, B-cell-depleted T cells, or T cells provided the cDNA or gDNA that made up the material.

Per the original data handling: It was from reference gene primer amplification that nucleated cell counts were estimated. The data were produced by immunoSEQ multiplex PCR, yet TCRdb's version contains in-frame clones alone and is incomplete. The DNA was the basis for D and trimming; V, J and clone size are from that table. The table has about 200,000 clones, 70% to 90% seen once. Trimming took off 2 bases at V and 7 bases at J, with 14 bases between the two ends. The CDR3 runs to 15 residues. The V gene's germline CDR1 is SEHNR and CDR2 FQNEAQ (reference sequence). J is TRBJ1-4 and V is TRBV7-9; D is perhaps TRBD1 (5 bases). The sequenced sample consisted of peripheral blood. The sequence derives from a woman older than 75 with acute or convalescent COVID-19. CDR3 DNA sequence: TGTGCCAGCAGCTTAAATTCGGGGGTTAGTGAAAAACTGTTTTTT. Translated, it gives CASSLNSGVSEKLFF.